This T cell receptor (beta chain) was obtained from a study of radiotherapy plus CTLA-4 blockade in lung cancer. V was clipped by 1 base and J by 2 bases; unmatched bases: 4. The germline V gene encodes CDR1 SNHLY and CDR2 FYNNEI. CDR3 length: 15 residues. Sequencing was performed with immunoSEQ multiplex PCR; in TCRdb, only in-frame clones are kept and a portion is missing. The table lists about 85,000 clones, approximately 86% of them singletons. This clonotype originated in a human donor with non-small cell lung cancer who had a partial response to radiotherapy plus ipilimumab. This chain connects TRBV2 to TRBJ1-1; 7 bases align to TRBD1. The sequenced sample was peripheral blood, obtained from a patient treated with radiotherapy plus ipilimumab. The CDR3 region is CASSEEQGRNTEAFF. Here the CDR3 DNA reads TGTGCCAGCAGTGAAGAACAGGGGAGAAACACTGAAGCTTTCTTT.